This section outlines one T cell receptor (beta chain) sequence together with its context. No cognate antigen has been identified for it. Within one base of it there is no much larger clone, and no base qualities were kept. Each clonotype received, on average, about 9.7x coverage in deep resolution sequencing performed on a MiSeq, where the target depth lay between 1 in 1 million and 1 in 200,000 T cells. The immunoSEQ hsTCRB Kit was used to generate TCR beta libraries. On the authors' methods: Data were analyzed with ImmunoSEQ Data Assistant and ImmunoSEQ Analyzer, with V, D and J genes assigned per IMGT definitions. Clonality was computed as one minus normalized Shannon entropy of productive rearrangement frequencies, ranging from 0 to 1. Public clonotype analysis was restricted to overrepresented clonotypes comprising at least 0.05% of each patient's repertoire. Repertoires from thirteen age-matched healthy donors in immuneACCESS were used as clonality controls. TCRdb's version of the immuneACCESS table is confined to in-frame rearrangements and falls short of the full clone set. An unresolved V gene accounts for under half of the shortfall where checked; the remainder is of unknown origin. That table furnishes V, J and clone size, whereas the DNA furnished D and trimming. The sample contains approximately 150,000 clones, approximately 90% of them found a single time. 3% of the sample comes from the top ten.

This sample is part of a study of cytotoxic CD8 clonotypes in ibrutinib-treated CLL listed by TCRdb under 2021. Concerning the study at large: The cohort had eleven to twelve relapsed/refractory and 15 treatment-naive patients; fewer than 18 were IGHV unmutated. Samples averaged approximately 250,000 productive templates and roughly 86,000 productive rearrangements. Samples at response were collected after a median of approximately twelve months of treatment, with a range of about 6 to 40 months. Every sample from remission and from progressive disease was obtained while the patients were still on ibrutinib. Longitudinal samples were obtainable from about 30% of the 86 participants in the trial. Cryopreserved peripheral blood mononuclear cells were obtained prior to treatment, at the time of response, and at either disease progression or sustained remission. Responses were partial in 24 patients and complete in 2; after median around 65 months follow-up, approximately 15 stayed in remission and some twelve progressed.

General conclusions and limits of the study: At baseline, clonality was higher than in age-matched healthy donors and showed a strong correlation with circulating CD8+ T-cell counts. Clonality rose at ibrutinib response, remained stable during sustained remission, and dropped back toward baseline at progression. Lymph node repertoires were not examined, and the timing of sampling was not matched between patients in sustained remission and those whose disease progressed. Public clonotypes were found to be uncommon and were observed to contract or remain stable during treatment; the increase in clonality was shown to reflect expansion of private clonotypes at ibrutinib response.

Including cysteine and phenylalanine, the CDR3 has 12 amino acids. The sequence is cut down to CDR3 DNA, 36 bases in frame from base 1. The trim is 6 bases for V and 3 bases for J, with a gap of 8 bases between the germline ends. CDR1 and CDR2 (SQVTM, ANQGSEA) derive from the germline V gene. The time point label of this sample denotes: progressive disease on ibrutinib. For TCR beta library preparation, roughly 2 micrograms of genomic DNA was extracted from cryopreserved PBMCs. Longitudinal blood samples from CLL patients on ibrutinib monotherapy underwent high-throughput TCR beta sequencing. Patients were enrolled in a phase 2 open-label single-center ibrutinib monotherapy trial.

The TCR was taken from a human donor with chronic lymphocytic leukemia. The sequencing here drew on PBMCs, taken at disease progression, from a patient treated with ibrutinib. The chain uses TRBV29-1 and TRBJ1-4; the D segment could be TRBD1, given 5 matching bases. The CDR3 sequence is CSVGRANEKLFF. The DNA sequence is TGCAGCGTGGGGCGTGCTAATGAAAAACTGTTTTTT.